The following is a T cell receptor beta chain sequence with its context. The sample is drawn from a study of PD-1 blockade in classical Hodgkin lymphoma. Here immunoSEQ multiplex PCR was the method, and the copy in TCRdb shows in-frame clones only, minus some. The sample lists 6,000 to 9,500 clones, 84% seen once, with 11% to 15% in the top ten. After autologous stem cell transplantation all patients relapsed, and prior brentuximab vedotin exposure differed between cohorts. There are 14 residues in the CDR3. V was clipped by 0 bases and J by 3 bases, with 9 bases between them. Germline V gene data show CDR1 as SGHRS and CDR2 as YFSETQ.

This chain joins TRBV5-1 and TRBJ2-5, with D perhaps TRBD2 (6 bases). Sequenced here: peripheral blood mononuclear cells (PBMCs), sampled at baseline. The TCR comes from a human donor with classical Hodgkin lymphoma. The CDR3 loop reads CASSLGGVEETQYF. The CDR3 region has the DNA TGCGCCAGCAGCTTGGGGGGGGTCGAAGAGACCCAGTACTTC.